One and the same sample provided the 20 T cell receptor beta chains below, sequenced in a study of neurological immune-mediated disorders. TCRdb called the 5' RACE reads again in MiXCR, with one record for every CDR3 protein. The table shows roughly 50,000 distinct CDR3 sequences, with around 16% occurring only once. Sequencing was carried out using PBMCs. Source of these receptors: a man in his 60s in good health.

This clonotype was found many times. The chain employs TRBV5-1 and TRBJ2-4; TRBD2 might be the D (6 bases). The length of the CDR3 is 16 residues. Germline V lookup: CDR1 SGHRS, CDR2 YFSETQ. V gave up 0 bases and J gave up 4 bases, with 14 bases separating them. CDR3 bases: TGCGCCAGCAGCTTGGTTGCGGGGACCCCAAAAAACATTCAGTACTTC. Encoded protein: CASSLVAGTPKNIQYF.

CDR3 nucleotides: TGTGCCAGCAGCTTAGGGGCGGGAGGAAATGAGCAGTTCTTC. The encoded protein is CASSLGAGGNEQFF. The J gene is TRBJ2-1, the V gene TRBV11-3, with 8 bases that match TRBD2. Trimming took 1 base from V and 7 from J; bases not matched to a gene: 3. Germline V gene lookup returns CDR1 SGHNT and CDR2 YENEEA. The CDR3 runs to 14 residues.

This clonotype was counted many times. The rearrangement joins TRBV29-1 to TRBJ2-3; D remains ambiguous. Trimming cost V 4 bases and J 5 bases, with 10 bases left between them. This CDR3 region has 12 residues. Germline assignment: CDR1 SQVTM and CDR2 ANQGSEA. The CDR3 is CSVGAGEDTQYF. The CDR3 nucleotides read TGCAGCGTTGGGGCTGGTGAAGATACGCAGTATTTT.

This clonotype is labeled medium-sized. V gene TRBV28 combines with J gene TRBJ2-1, with TRBD1 identical over 7 bases. Germline assignment: CDR1 MDHEN and CDR2 SYDVKM. This CDR3 is 18 amino acids long. The V gene end was trimmed by 5 bases and the J gene end by 8 bases; junction bases not matched to a gene: 21. This chain's CDR3 is CASSTRDSSLGNPDEQFF. CDR3 nucleotides: TGTGCCAGCAGTACACGGGACAGCTCCTTAGGGAATCCCGATGAGCAGTTCTTC. The variable domain in full, completed from reference TRBV28 and TRBJ2-1, reads DVKVTQSSRYLVKRTGEKVFLECVQDMDHENMFWYRQDPGLGLRLIYFSYDVKMKEKGDIPEGYSVSREKKERFSLILESASTNQTSMYLCASSTRDSSLGNPDEQFFGPGTRLTVL.

The CDR3 here is CASSLALGSSYNEQFF. In DNA form, the CDR3 reads TGTGCCAGCAGCTTGGCTCTAGGGAGCTCCTACAATGAGCAGTTCTTC. This chain connects TRBV5-8 to TRBJ2-1; TRBD2 is a possible D gene (5 bases). The V gene lost 0 bases and the J gene lost 0 bases, with 10 bases spanning the gap. This CDR3 is built from 16 residues. Germline V gene lookup returns CDR1 SGHTS and CDR2 YDEGEE.

Ten or more counts support this clonotype. This chain uses TRBV20-1 with TRBJ1-1; no clear D. Trimming left V 3 bases short and J 6 bases short, with 14 bases between. Germline V gene lookup returns CDR1 DFQATT and CDR2 SNEGSKA (reference sequence). This CDR3 contains 13 residues. The CDR3 protein is CSASSPLIAEAFF. The CDR3 coding sequence is TGCAGTGCTAGTTCCCCCCTAATCGCTGAAGCTTTCTTT.

This chain joins TRBV4-3 and TRBJ2-7, with a tentative D call TRBD2 (7 bases). The CDR3 sequence is 16 residues long. Germline CDR1 is LGHNA and CDR2 is YSLEER. V was trimmed by 0 bases and J by 2 bases, leaving 14 bases between them. CDR3 protein: CASSQDRGRAAYEQYF. The CDR3 DNA reads as TGCGCCAGCAGCCAAGATAGGGGGAGGGCCGCCTACGAGCAGTACTTC.

This clonotype was picked up many times. V and J are TRBV29-1 and TRBJ2-2, with D unresolved. The CDR3 is 14 amino acids. The germline V gene has CDR1 SQVTM and CDR2 ANQGSEA. Trimming took 1 base from V and 1 from J, leaving 7 bases between them. The CDR3 DNA follows: TGCAGCGTTGAAGGGGCGAGGAACACCGGGGAGCTGTTTTTT. Translated: CSVEGARNTGELFF.

The V gene is TRBV20-1, the J gene TRBJ2-4; D uncertain. V dropped 6 bases and J dropped 9 bases, with 18 bases sitting between them. The germline V gene encodes CDR1 DFQATT and CDR2 SNEGSKA (reference sequence). CDR3 size: 13 residues. The DNA for the CDR3 is TGCAGTGCCATGCTAAGGCCCAGTCTCATTCAGTACTTC. It encodes CSAMLRPSLIQYF.

This clonotype was counted between two and nine times. The rearrangement links TRBV6-5 to TRBJ2-5; the D gene is possibly TRBD1 (5 bases). The length of the CDR3 is 14 residues. The V gene's germline CDR1 is MNHEY and CDR2 SVGAGI. Trimming left V 4 bases short and J 0 bases short, with 9 bases between. The CDR3 protein is CASSSVGDQETQYF. In nucleotides, the CDR3 is TGTGCCAGCAGTTCTGTAGGGGACCAAGAGACCCAGTACTTC.

This clonotype was detected ten times or more. The V call is TRBV29-1, the J call TRBJ1-4; D unresolved. The V and J ends lost 4 bases and 8 bases respectively, with 11 bases between them. Germline loops: CDR1 SQVTM, CDR2 ANQGSEA. CDR3 length equals 12 residues. The CDR3 here is CSVVGSEEKLFF. The CDR3, as DNA: TGCAGCGTTGTAGGGTCGGAGGAAAAACTGTTTTTT.

Ten or more counts support this clonotype. V is TRBV29-1 and J is TRBJ2-1; 9 bases are shared with TRBD1. J gave up 9 bases and V 5 bases, and 14 bases lay outside the gene matches. Germline V CDR1 and CDR2: SQVTM, ANQGSEA. The CDR3 length is 15 residues. In DNA, the CDR3 is TGCAGCGTTCCCGGGACAGGGTCCGTGGGGGCTGAGCAGTTCTTC. This sequence encodes CSVPGTGSVGAEQFF.

Only a few counts were recorded for this clonotype. The chain joins TRBV2 to TRBJ2-7, with D unclear. The CDR3 spans 12 residues. Germline lookup yields CDR1 SNHLY and CDR2 FYNNEI. V lost 7 bases to trimming and J lost 1 base, with 8 bases between them. CDR3 loop: CASTAGSYEQYF. CDR3 bases: TGTGCCAGCACGGCCGGGTCCTACGAGCAGTACTTC.

This clonotype has at least ten counts. This chain connects TRBV5-6 to TRBJ1-1; unclear D gene. The CDR3 runs to 15 residues. Germline lookup yields CDR1 SGHDT and CDR2 YYEEEE. V dropped 0 bases and J dropped 5 bases, with 14 bases sitting between them. The CDR3 DNA reads TGTGCCAGCAGCTTGGATTTTTACGATCGGACTGAAGCTTTCTTT. Its protein is CASSLDFYDRTEAFF.

This clonotype appeared many times. The V call is TRBV20-1, the J call TRBJ2-3, with 7 bases fitting TRBD2. The trim removed 0 bases at V and 3 bases at J, leaving 15 bases unmatched. Germline assignment: CDR1 DFQATT and CDR2 SNEGSKA (reference sequence). The CDR3 has 18 amino acids. The CDR3 here is CSARDPQAGLGNTDTQYF. The CDR3 DNA reads TGCAGTGCTAGAGATCCTCAAGCGGGATTGGGAAATACAGATACGCAGTATTTT.

This clonotype was recorded many times. V is TRBV3-1 and J is TRBJ2-7; TRBD2 matches 7 bases. Germline V gives CDR1 LGHDT, CDR2 YNNKEL (reference sequence). The CDR3 is 15 residues long. After removal of 4 bases from V and 2 bases from J, the junction contained 8 bases not matched to a gene. The CDR3 spells CASSLIGGGTYEQYF. For the CDR3, the DNA is TGTGCCAGCAGCCTTATTGGGGGGGGAACCTACGAGCAGTACTTC.

This clonotype was picked up many times. The J gene is TRBJ2-1, the V gene TRBV6-6; 14 nucleotides match TRBD2. V gave up 6 bases and J gave up 8 bases; unmatched junction bases: 6. CDR3 length: 15 residues. Germline lookup yields CDR1 MNHNY and CDR2 SVGAGI (reference sequence). The DNA of the CDR3 is TGTGCCAGCAGAAATAGACTAGCGGGAGGGGATGAGCAGTTCTTC. It is translated as CASRNRLAGGDEQFF.

This clonotype occurred many times. The J gene is TRBJ1-2, the V gene TRBV20-1, with a weak D call TRBD1 (5 bases). Between the trimmed V and J ends, which lost 6 bases and 5 bases, there was a span of 13 bases. CDR3 length: 12 residues. The germline gives CDR1 DFQATT, CDR2 SNEGSKA (reference sequence). The CDR3 DNA reads as TGCAGTGCCGAAGAAGGGGAGTATGGCTACACCTTC. Translation gives CSAEEGEYGYTF.

This clonotype was seen ten or more times. The chain has TRBV5-1 and TRBJ2-1; D is unresolved. CDR1 is SGHRS and CDR2 is YFSETQ in the germline V gene. The CDR3 totals 13 residues. Between the trimmed V and J ends, which lost 2 bases and 9 bases, there was a span of 12 bases. The CDR3 loop is CASSFSVGGEQFF. The CDR3 coding sequence is TGCGCCAGCAGCTTCTCCGTTGGCGGTGAGCAGTTCTTC.

This clonotype showed up just a few times. The rearrangement uses TRBV27 and TRBJ2-7; D is unresolved. The CDR3 is 15 amino acids. Germline CDR1 and CDR2: MNHEY and SMNVEV (reference sequence). The V end was cut by 0 bases, the J end by 2 bases, with 11 bases between. CDR3: CASSLSSRITYEQYF. CDR3 bases: TGTGCCAGCAGTTTATCGAGCAGGATTACCTACGAGCAGTACTTC.